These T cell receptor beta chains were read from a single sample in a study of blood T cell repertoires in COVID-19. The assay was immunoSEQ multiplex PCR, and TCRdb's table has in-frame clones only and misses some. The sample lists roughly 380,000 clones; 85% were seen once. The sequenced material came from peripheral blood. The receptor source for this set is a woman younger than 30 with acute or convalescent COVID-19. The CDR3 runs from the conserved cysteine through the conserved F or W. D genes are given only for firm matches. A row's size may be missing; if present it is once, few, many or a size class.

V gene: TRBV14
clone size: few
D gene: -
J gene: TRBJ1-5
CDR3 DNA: TGTGCCAGCAGCCAACGAGGTGAGACTTTTGATCAGCCCCAGCATTTT
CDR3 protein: CASSQRGETFDQPQHF

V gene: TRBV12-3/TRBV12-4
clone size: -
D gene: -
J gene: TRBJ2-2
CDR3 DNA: TGTGCCAGCAGTTTAATTGGTCGGGGGGAGCTGTTTTTT
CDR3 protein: CASSLIGRGELFF

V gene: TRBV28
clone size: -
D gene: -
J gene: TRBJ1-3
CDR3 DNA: TGTGCCAGCAGTTTAGAGTACAGGGTGGGTGGAAACACCATATATTTT
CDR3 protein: CASSLEYRVGGNTIYF

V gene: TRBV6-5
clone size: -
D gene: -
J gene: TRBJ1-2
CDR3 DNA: TGTGCCAGCAGTCCCATGTTGCAGGGCGAATATGGCTACACCTTC
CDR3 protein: CASSPMLQGEYGYTF

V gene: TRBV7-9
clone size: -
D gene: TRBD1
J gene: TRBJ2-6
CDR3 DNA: TGTGCCAGCGAAGAAGACAGGGTAACTGGGGCCAACGTCCTGACTTTC
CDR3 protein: CASEEDRVTGANVLTF

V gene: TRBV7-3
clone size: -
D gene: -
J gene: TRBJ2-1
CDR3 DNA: TGTGCCAGCAGCTTAGCCCCGAGGTGGGTCACCTCCTACAATGAGCAGTTCTTC
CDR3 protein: CASSLAPRWVTSYNEQFF

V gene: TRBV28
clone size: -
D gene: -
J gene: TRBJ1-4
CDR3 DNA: TGTGCCAGCAGTTTATTTGGGGAGACTAGGGATGAAAAACTGTTTTTT
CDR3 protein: CASSLFGETRDEKLFF

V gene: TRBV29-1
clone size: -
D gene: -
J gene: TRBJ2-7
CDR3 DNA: TGCAGCGCTGGGCAAAACTACGAGCAGTACTTC
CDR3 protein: CSAGQNYEQYF

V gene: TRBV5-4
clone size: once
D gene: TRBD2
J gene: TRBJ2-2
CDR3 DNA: TGTGCCAGCAGCCTCCCCGGGACTAGCGGGAGGGGAACGGGAACCGGGGAGCTGTTTTTT
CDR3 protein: CASSLPGTSGRGTGTGELFF

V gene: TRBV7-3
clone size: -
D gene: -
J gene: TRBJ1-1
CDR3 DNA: TGTGCCAGCCCGGGGGGGCAGATGAACACTGAAGCTTTCTTT
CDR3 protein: CASPGGQMNTEAFF

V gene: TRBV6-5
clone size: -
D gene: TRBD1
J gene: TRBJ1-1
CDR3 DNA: TGTGCCAGCAGTTACTACAGGGGAGGAGAAGCTTTCTTT
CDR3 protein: CASSYYRGGEAFF

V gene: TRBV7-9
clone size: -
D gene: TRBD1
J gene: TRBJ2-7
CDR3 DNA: TGTGCCAGCAGCTTAGTCGACAGGGACTCCTACGAGCAGTACTTC
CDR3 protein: CASSLVDRDSYEQYF

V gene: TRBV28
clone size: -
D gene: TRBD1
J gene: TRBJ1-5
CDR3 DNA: TGTGCCAGCAGTCCCCGACAGGGTAATCAGCCCCAGCATTTT
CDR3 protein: CASSPRQGNQPQHF

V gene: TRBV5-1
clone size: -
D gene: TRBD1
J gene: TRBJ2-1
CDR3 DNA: TGCGCCAGCAGCTCGCAGACCGGGACAGGGAATGAGCAGTTCTTC
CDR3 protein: CASSSQTGTGNEQFF

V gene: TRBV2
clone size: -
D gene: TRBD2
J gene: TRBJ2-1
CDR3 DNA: TGTGCCAGCAGTGACGAGACTAGCGGGCGCTCATTCAATGAGCAGTTCTTC
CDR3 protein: CASSDETSGRSFNEQFF

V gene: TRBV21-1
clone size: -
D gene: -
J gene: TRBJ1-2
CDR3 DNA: TGTGCCAGCAGCACCCTCTTTTCGATGTCGACAACGCGCTATGGCTACACCTTC
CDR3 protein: CASSTLFSMSTTRYGYTF

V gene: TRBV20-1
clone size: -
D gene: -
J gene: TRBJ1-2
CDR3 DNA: TGCAGTGCTGGGGCAGGCAATGGCTACACCTTC
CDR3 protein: CSAGAGNGYTF

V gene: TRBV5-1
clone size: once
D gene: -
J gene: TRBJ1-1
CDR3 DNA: TGCGCCAGCAGGGAGGACGTGAACACTGAAGCTTTCTTT
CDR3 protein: CASREDVNTEAFF

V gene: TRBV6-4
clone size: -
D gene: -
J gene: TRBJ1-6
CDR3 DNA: TGTGCCAGCAGCCCCCGGGGGGTTAATTCACCCCTCCACTTT
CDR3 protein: CASSPRGVNSPLHF

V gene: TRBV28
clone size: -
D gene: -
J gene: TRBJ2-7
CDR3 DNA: TGTGCCAGCAGTTTGACGGAGGGGAGCTACGAGCAGTACTTC
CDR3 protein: CASSLTEGSYEQYF

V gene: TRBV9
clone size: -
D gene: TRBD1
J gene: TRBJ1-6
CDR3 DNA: TGTGCCAGCAGCGGCACAGGGGGGAATTCACCCCTCCACTTT
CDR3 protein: CASSGTGGNSPLHF

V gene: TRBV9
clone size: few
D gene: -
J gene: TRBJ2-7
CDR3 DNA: TGTGCCAGCAGCGTAGAGGGGGTGGGATACGAGCAGTACTTC
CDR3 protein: CASSVEGVGYEQYF

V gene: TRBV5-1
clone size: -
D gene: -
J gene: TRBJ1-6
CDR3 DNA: TGCGCCAGCAGGGGAGGGCAGCCAGATAATTCACCCCTCCACTTT
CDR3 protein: CASRGGQPDNSPLHF

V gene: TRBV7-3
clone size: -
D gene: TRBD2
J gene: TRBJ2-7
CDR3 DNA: TGTGCCAGCAGCTTAAGGGTAGCGATGGGGAGGGACGAGCAGTACTTC
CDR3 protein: CASSLRVAMGRDEQYF

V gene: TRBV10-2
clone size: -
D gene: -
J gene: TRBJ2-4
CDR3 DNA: TGCGCCAGCAGTGGGACAGTATCTCTTCAGTACTTC
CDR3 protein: CASSGTVSLQYF

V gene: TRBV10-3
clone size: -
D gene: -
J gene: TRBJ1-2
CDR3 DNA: TGTGCCATCAGTGGGAGGGTGTGGGACTATGGCTACACCTTC
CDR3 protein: CAISGRVWDYGYTF

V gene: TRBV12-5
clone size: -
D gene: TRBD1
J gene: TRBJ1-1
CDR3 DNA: TGTGCTAGTGGGGACAGGGAGGTGAACACTGAAGCTTTCTTT
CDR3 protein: CASGDREVNTEAFF

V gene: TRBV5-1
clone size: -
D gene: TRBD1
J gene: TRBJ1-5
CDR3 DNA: TGCGCCAGCAGTTTGGGGGACAGGGGGCTGGTCAATCAGCCCCAGCATTTT
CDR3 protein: CASSLGDRGLVNQPQHF

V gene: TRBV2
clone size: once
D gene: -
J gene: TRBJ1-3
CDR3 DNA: TGTGCCAGCAGTGGGGGGCCAGGGGATGGAAACACCATATATTTT
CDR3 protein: CASSGGPGDGNTIYF

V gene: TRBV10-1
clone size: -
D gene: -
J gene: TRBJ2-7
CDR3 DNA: TGCGCCAGTAGTGAGGTCGTAAGCGGCTCCTACGAGCAGTACTTC
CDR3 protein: CASSEVVSGSYEQYF

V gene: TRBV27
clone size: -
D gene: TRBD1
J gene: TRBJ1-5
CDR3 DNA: TGTGCCAGCAGTTCTACAGGGGTCGACCAGCCCCAGCATTTT
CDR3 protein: CASSSTGVDQPQHF

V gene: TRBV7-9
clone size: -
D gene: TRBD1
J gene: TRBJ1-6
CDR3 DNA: TGTGCCAGCAGCTTAGAGGGACAGGGGTCACCCCTCCACTTT
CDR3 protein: CASSLEGQGSPLHF

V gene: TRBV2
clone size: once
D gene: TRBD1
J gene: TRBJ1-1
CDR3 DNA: TGTGCCAGCTGCGGACAGGGTGACACTGAAGCTTTCTTT
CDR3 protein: CASCGQGDTEAFF

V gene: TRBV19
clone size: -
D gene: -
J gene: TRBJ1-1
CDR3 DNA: TGTGCCAGTAGTATTCACGGGGGGCCGGAAGCTTTCTTT
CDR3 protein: CASSIHGGPEAFF

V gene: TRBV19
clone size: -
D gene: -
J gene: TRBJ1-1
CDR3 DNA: TGTGCCAGTAGTATGAAAGGGGGTCTCACTGAAGCTTTCTTT
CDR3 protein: CASSMKGGLTEAFF

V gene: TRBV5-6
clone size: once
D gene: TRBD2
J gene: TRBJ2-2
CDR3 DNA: TGTGCCAGCAGCACGGGACTAGGGGGGTCGACCGGGGAGCTGTTTTTT
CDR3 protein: CASSTGLGGSTGELFF

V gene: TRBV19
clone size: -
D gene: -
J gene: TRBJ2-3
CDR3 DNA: TGTGCCAGTAGGGGGAGTGGCACAGATACGCAGTATTTT
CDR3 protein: CASRGSGTDTQYF

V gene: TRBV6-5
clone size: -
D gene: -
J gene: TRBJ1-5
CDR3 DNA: TGTGCCAGCAAAGTGGCGACAGGTAATCAGCCCCAGCATTTT
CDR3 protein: CASKVATGNQPQHF

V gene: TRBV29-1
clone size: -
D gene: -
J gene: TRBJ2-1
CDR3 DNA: TGCAGCGCCCGAAACAGGGGACTCTCCTACAATGAGCAGTTCTTC
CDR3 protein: CSARNRGLSYNEQFF

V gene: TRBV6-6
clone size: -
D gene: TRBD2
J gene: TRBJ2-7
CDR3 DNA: TGTGCCAGCAGTTACGGGGCGGGGGTCGAGCAGTACTTC
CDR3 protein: CASSYGAGVEQYF

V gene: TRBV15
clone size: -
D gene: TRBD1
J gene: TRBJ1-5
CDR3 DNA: TGTGCCACCAGCAGGGACAGGGATCAGCCCCAGCATTTT
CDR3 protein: CATSRDRDQPQHF

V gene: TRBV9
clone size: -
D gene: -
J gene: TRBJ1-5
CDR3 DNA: TGTGCCAGCAGTTGGGGAGGGGGCAATCAGCCCCAGCATTTT
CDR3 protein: CASSWGGGNQPQHF

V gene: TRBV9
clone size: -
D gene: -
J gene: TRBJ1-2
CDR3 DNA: TGTGCCAGCAGCGCAGACTATGTTGGGTATGGCTACACCTTC
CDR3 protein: CASSADYVGYGYTF

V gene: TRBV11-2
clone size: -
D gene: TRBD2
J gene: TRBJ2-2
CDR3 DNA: TGTGCCAGCAGCTTAGGGCTAGCGGGAGCCGGGGAGCTGTTTTTT
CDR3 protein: CASSLGLAGAGELFF

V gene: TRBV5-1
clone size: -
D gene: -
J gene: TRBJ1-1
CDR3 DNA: TGCGCCAGCAGCGAGCAGGCAGGGGCCGACACTGAAGCTTTCTTT
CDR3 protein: CASSEQAGADTEAFF

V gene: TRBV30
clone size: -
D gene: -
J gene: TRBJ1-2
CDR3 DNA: TGTGCCTGGAGTTTAGACATTTTTGATGGCTACACCTTC
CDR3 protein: CAWSLDIFDGYTF

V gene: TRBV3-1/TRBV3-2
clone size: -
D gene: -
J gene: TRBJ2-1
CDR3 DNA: TGTGCCAGCAGCCAAGAAGGTGGGGCGAACAATGAGCAGTTCTTC
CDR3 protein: CASSQEGGANNEQFF

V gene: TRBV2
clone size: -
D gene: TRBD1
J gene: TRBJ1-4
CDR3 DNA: TGTGCCAGCAGTGAGCAAGGGGGCGAAGGAAAACTGTTTTTT
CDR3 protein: CASSEQGGEGKLFF